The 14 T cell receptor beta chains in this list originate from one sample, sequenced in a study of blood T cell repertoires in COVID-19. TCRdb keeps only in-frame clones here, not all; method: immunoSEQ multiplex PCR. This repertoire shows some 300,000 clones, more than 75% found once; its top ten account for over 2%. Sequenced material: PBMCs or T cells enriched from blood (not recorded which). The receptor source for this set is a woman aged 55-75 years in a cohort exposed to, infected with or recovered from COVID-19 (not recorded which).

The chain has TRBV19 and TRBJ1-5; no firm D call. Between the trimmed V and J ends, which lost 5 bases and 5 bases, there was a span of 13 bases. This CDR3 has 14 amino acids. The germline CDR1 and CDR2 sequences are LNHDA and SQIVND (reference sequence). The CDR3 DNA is TGTGCCAGTAGTGCCCGGGGTGGCGATCAGCCCCAGCATTTT. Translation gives CASSARGGDQPQHF.

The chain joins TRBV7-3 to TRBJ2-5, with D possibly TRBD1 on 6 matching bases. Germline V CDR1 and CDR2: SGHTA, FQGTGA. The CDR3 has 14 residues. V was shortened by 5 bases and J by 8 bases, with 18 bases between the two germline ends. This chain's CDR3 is CASSPSPGTTTQYF. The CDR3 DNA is TGTGCCAGCAGCCCAAGTCCCGGGACAACTACCCAGTACTTC. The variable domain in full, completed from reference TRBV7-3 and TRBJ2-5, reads GAGVSQTPSNKVTEKGKYVELRCDPISGHTALYWYRQSLGQGPEFLIYFQGTGAADDSGLPNDRFFAVRPEGSVSTLKIQRTERGDSAVYLCASSPSPGTTTQYFGPGTRLLVL.

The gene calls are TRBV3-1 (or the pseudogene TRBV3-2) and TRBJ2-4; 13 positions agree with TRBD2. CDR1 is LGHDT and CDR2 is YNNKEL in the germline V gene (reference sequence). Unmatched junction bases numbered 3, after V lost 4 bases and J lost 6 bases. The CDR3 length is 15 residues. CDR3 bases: TGTGCCAGCAGCCGTTGGACTAGCGGGAGAAACATTCAGTACTTC. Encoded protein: CASSRWTSGRNIQYF.

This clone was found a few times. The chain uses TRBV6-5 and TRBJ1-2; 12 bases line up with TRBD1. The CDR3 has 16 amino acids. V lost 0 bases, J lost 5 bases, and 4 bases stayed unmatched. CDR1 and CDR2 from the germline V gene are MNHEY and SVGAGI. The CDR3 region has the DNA TGTGCCAGCAGTTACTCCGGGACAGGGGGCGATTATGGCTACACCTTC. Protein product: CASSYSGTGGDYGYTF.

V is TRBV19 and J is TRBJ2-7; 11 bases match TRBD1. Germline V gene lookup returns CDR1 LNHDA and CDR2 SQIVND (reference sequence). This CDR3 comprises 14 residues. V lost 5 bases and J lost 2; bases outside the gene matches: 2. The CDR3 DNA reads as TGTGCCAGTAGTGTGGACAGGGGGCCCTACGAGCAGTACTTC. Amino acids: CASSVDRGPYEQYF.

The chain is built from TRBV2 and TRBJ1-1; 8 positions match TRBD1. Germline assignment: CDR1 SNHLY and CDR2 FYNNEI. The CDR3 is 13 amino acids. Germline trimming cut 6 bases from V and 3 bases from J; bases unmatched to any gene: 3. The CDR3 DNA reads TGTGCCAGCAGCACGACAGGGGACACTGAAGCTTTCTTT. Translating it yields CASSTTGDTEAFF.

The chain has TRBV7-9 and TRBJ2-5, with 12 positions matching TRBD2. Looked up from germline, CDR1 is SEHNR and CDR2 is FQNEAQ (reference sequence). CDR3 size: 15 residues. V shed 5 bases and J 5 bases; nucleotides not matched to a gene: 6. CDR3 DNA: TGTGCCAGCAGCCCTGGACTAGCGGGAATGGAGACCCAGTACTTC. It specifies CASSPGLAGMETQYF. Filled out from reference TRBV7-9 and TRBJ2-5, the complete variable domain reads DTGVSQNPRHKITKRGQNVTFRCDPISEHNRLYWYRQTLGQGPEFLTYFQNEAQLEKSRLLSDRFSAERPKGSFSTLEIQRTEQGDSAMYLCASSPGLAGMETQYFGPGTRLLVL.

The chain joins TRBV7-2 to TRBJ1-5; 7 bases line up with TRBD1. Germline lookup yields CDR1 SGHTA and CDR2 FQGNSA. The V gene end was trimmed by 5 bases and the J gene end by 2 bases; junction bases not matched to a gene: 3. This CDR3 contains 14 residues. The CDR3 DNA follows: TGTGCCAGCAGCCCCGGACAGGGCAATCAGCCCCAGCATTTT. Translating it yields CASSPGQGNQPQHF.

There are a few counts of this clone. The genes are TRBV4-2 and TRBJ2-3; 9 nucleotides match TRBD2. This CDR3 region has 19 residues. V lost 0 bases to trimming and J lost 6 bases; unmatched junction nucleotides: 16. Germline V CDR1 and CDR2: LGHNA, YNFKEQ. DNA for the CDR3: TGTGCCAGCAGCCAAGAGGGGCGGCTAGCGGGGCCTGGCGGGGATACGCAGTATTTT. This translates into CASSQEGRLAGPGGDTQYF.

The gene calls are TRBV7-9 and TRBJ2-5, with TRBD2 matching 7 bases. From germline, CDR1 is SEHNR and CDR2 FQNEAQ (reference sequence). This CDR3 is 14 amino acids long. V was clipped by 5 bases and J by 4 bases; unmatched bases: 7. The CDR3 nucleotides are TGTGCCAGCAGCCCGCTTGCGGGAGTAGAGACCCAGTACTTC. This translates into CASSPLAGVETQYF.

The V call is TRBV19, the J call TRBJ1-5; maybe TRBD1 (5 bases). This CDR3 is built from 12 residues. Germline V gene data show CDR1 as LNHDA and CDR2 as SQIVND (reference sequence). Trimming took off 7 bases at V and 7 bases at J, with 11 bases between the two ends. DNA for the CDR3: TGTGCCAGTACCGGACAAGGCCAGCCCCAGCATTTT. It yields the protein CASTGQGQPQHF.

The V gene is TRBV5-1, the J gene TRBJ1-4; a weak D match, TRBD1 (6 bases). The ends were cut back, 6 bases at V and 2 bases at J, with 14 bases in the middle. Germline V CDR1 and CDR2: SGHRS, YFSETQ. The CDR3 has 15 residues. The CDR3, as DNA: TGCGCCAGCAACAATTTCGGACAGACTAATGAAAAACTGTTTTTT. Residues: CASNNFGQTNEKLFF. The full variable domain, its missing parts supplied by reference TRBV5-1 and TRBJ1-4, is KAGVTQTPRYLIKTRGQQVTLSCSPISGHRSVSWYQQTPGQGLQFLFEYFSETQRNKGNFPGRFSGRQFSNSRSEMNVSTLELGDSALYLCASNNFGQTNEKLFFGSGTQLSVL.

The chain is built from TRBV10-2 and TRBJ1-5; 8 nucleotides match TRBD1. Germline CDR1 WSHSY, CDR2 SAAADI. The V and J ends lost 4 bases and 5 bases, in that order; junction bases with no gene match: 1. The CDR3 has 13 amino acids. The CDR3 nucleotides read TGCGCCAGCAGTGGACAGGGGTATCAGCCCCAGCATTTT. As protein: CASSGQGYQPQHF.

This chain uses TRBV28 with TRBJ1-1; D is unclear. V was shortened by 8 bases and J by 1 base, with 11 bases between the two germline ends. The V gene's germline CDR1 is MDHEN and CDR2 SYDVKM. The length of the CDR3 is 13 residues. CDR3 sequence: CASALRANTEAFF. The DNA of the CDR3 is TGTGCCAGCGCCCTTAGAGCGAACACTGAAGCTTTCTTT.